These 11 T cell receptor beta chains came from one sample sequenced in a study of blood T cell repertoires in COVID-19 (dated by TCRdb to 2020 to 2021). Library prep was done by the immunoSEQ multiplex PCR assay. TCRdb mirrors the immuneACCESS table, restricted to in-frame sequences. Some clones are absent from its copies; in checked studies, under half trace to an unresolved V gene, and the reason for the others is unknown. The sample table records 150,000 to 200,000 clones; around 86% of these occur just once. The ten biggest clones cover around 2.7% of the sample. Sequencing input: peripheral blood. These TCRs come from a man aged 35-49 years with active or convalescent COVID-19.

The chain is built from TRBV3-1 (or the pseudogene TRBV3-2) and TRBJ1-1; TRBD1 agrees at 9 bases. The length of the CDR3 is 13 residues. V dropped 5 bases and J dropped 7; count of bases not matched to a gene: 5. Germline loops: CDR1 LGHDT, CDR2 YNNKEL (reference sequence). The CDR3 nucleotides are TGTGCCAGCAGCACGACAGGGGGGAATGAAGCTTTCTTT. Residues: CASSTTGGNEAFF.

J is TRBJ1-1 and V is TRBV9, with TRBD1 matching over 8 bases. The CDR3 spans 15 residues. Germline CDR1 is SGDLS and CDR2 is YYNGEE. V shed 5 bases and J 4 bases; nucleotides not matched to a gene: 10. The CDR3 reads CASSPSGGPTTEAFF. The CDR3 nucleotides are TGTGCCAGCAGTCCCTCAGGGGGCCCGACCACTGAAGCTTTCTTT.

CDR3 sequence reads: CASSPGTSGFYEQFF. The CDR3 nucleotides are TGCGCCAGCAGCCCCGGGACTAGCGGGTTCTATGAGCAGTTCTTC. The V and J genes are TRBV4-3 and TRBJ2-1; 12 bases are a match to TRBD2. Germline CDR1 reads LGHNA; CDR2 reads YSLEER. Unmatched junction bases numbered 6, after V lost 4 bases and J lost 8 bases. The CDR3 is made up of 15 amino acids.

The CDR3 is CATSDFGQGARETQYF. The CDR3 region has the DNA TGTGCCACCAGTGATTTCGGGCAGGGGGCGCGGGAGACCCAGTACTTC. The V call is TRBV24-1, the J call TRBJ2-5, with 8 nucleotides matching TRBD1. There are 16 residues in the CDR3. The V gene's germline CDR1 is KGHDR and CDR2 SFDVKD. V trimming: 1 base; J trimming: 5 bases; junction bases outside the gene matches: 8.

V gene TRBV7-2 combines with J gene TRBJ1-5; D might be TRBD1 (6 bases). The ends were cut back, 4 bases at V and 5 bases at J, with 12 bases in the middle. Germline CDR1 reads SGHTA; CDR2 reads FQGNSA. The CDR3 is made up of 14 amino acids. This CDR3 reads CASSSSGGHQPQHF. The CDR3 DNA reads TGTGCCAGCAGCTCGTCCGGGGGGCATCAGCCCCAGCATTTT.

This clone was observed a handful of times. The chain has TRBV19 and TRBJ1-3, with D unclear. The CDR3 contains 14 residues. CDR1 is LNHDA, CDR2 SQIVND, per germline (reference sequence). V dropped 6 bases and J dropped 7 bases, with 16 bases sitting between them. CDR3 region: CASSPVGVGNTIYF. The CDR3 bases are TGTGCCAGTAGCCCCGTGGGAGTCGGGAACACCATATATTTT. Complete variable domain (other parts from reference TRBV19 and TRBJ1-3): DGGITQSPKYLFRKEGQNVTLSCEQNLNHDAMYWYRQDPGQGLRLIYYSQIVNDFQKGDIAEGYSVSREKKESFPLTVTSAQKNPTAFYLCASSPVGVGNTIYFGEGSWLTVV.

The genes are TRBV5-1 and TRBJ1-6, with D maybe TRBD1 (6 bases). The CDR3 is 19 residues long. The germline V gene encodes CDR1 SGHRS and CDR2 YFSETQ. The V gene lost 4 bases and the J gene lost 4 bases, with 24 bases spanning the gap. This CDR3 reads CASSPHDSDRSGYNSPLHF. For the CDR3, the DNA is TGCGCCAGCAGCCCCCACGACTCCGACAGGAGCGGATATAATTCACCCCTCCACTTT.

This chain joins TRBV27 and TRBJ2-3; 11 nucleotides line up with TRBD1. V was pared by 2 bases and J by 2 bases, with 0 bases of the junction left unmatched. Germline CDR1 is MNHEY and CDR2 is SMNVEV (reference sequence). The CDR3 runs 15 residues. The CDR3 region has the DNA TGTGCCAGCAGTTTAGGACAGGGGGCCACAGATACGCAGTATTTT. Amino acids: CASSLGQGATDTQYF.

The chain links TRBV5-4 to TRBJ2-3; D gene uncertain. Germline V gives CDR1 SGHNT, CDR2 YYREEE (reference sequence). V lost 0 bases to trimming and J lost 2 bases, with 10 bases between them. This CDR3 is built from 15 residues. The CDR3 sequence: CASSLGAPFTDTQYF. CDR3 DNA sequence: TGTGCCAGCAGCTTGGGCGCCCCGTTCACAGATACGCAGTATTTT.

The J gene is TRBJ1-3, the V gene TRBV18; the match to TRBD1 covers 7 bases. Germline V gene sequence: CDR1 KGHSH, CDR2 LQKENI. V dropped 5 bases and J dropped 2; count of bases not matched to a gene: 6. This CDR3 contains 15 residues. The DNA for the CDR3 is TGTGCCAGCTCATCGTCGACAGGGCCTGGAAACACCATATATTTT. This translates into CASSSSTGPGNTIYF.

This chain connects TRBV19 to TRBJ2-1, with 7 positions matching TRBD2. V dropped 10 bases and J dropped 3; count of bases not matched to a gene: 9. CDR3 length: 14 residues. Germline loops: CDR1 LNHDA, CDR2 SQIVND (reference sequence). The CDR3 here is CATKEAGVYNEQFF. In nucleotides, the CDR3 is TGTGCCACCAAGGAGGCGGGGGTCTACAATGAGCAGTTCTTC.